Below, one T cell receptor (beta chain) is given with its context. Its matching antigen is unknown. The time point denotes: patch test 1, 2 weeks after DPC sensitization. The treatment is: therapeutic diphenylcyclopropenone sensitization with weekly scalp DPC. CDR3 length equals 14 residues. V shed 5 bases and J shed 6 bases, with 14 bases lying between them. Germline CDR1 MDHEN, CDR2 SYDVKM. These data belong to a study of human T cells and chemical hapten exposure. The study, taken as a whole, reports: TCRs above 1 in 1000 frequency stayed constant with DPC sensitization.

TCRdb re-analysed the RACE reads in MiXCR, keeping a single row per CDR3 protein. The table records about 120,000 distinct CDR3 sequences, around 13% of them present only once. V gene TRBV28 combines with J gene TRBJ1-5; no clear D. This material consisted of whole blood, taken in connection with sensitization to the hapten diphenylcyclopropenone (DPC). The receptor's source is a man younger than 35 with alopecia areata. Some clones in this sample may be carry-over from other donors' samples. The CDR3 loop is CASSRRSGVQPQHF. In DNA, the CDR3 is TGTGCCAGCAGTCGGAGGAGTGGCGTTCAGCCCCAGCATTTT.